This TCR beta chain was identified in a study of siplizumab effects on memory and regulatory T cells. Points from the study as a whole: Siplizumab significantly brought down the alloreactive sequences that trace back to unstimulated CD4+ memory cells. Naive T cells looked more diverse than memory cells and looked like major alloresponse contributors. Versus roughly 27% in controls, the mappable alloreactive CD4+ clones averaged roughly 69% Treg-derived with siplizumab.

Per sample, about 10^5 TCR templates underwent assay. Profiled with immunoSEQ multiplex PCR; TCRdb holds only in-frame clones, not every one. The sample has about 120,000 clones; around 93% are singletons. The V segment lost 3 bases and the J segment 5 bases; nucleotides outside the gene matches: 7. The germline CDR1 and CDR2 sequences are MGHRA and YSYEKL. The CDR3 has 15 amino acids. Concerning this clone itself: The antigen is not known.

Material: non-Treg CD4+ T cells sorted from blood. This receptor was identified in a human donor in good health. The chain has TRBV4-1 and TRBJ2-1; 7 bases agree with TRBD2. In nucleotides, the CDR3 is TGCGCCAGCAGCCACGGGACTACACAAGACAATGAGCAGTTCTTC. Protein sequence: CASSHGTTQDNEQFF.